This TCR beta chain was captured in a study of cytomegalovirus exposure and HLA in healthy donors. Study context: Per a later analysis, the approximately 690 first-cohort and about 120 validation repertoires shared one platform.

Study-level results: The study found most TCR sequences rare, yet found some public TCRs in many donors. Reportedly, diagnosis of cytomegalovirus status by the classifier showed high specificity and sensitivity.

The CDR3 is 12 residues long. Germline V gene data show CDR1 as MDHEN and CDR2 as SYDVKM. Between the trimmed V and J ends, which lost 7 bases and 3 bases, there was a span of 9 bases. The donors were in the approximately 120-subject validation cohort; that cohort was separate from the roughly 680-subject first cohort. The count of this clone is one. What it binds is not known. Produced via immunoSEQ multiplex PCR; TCRdb's table is partial and in-frame only. This table has roughly 73,000 clones, about 93% appearing once. Material: PBMCs. This TCR was sampled from a man aged 18 to 35 in good health and CMV-seropositive. The chain uses TRBV28 and TRBJ1-1; no clear D gene. CDR3 bases: TGTGCCAGCATTGCGGTTGACACTGAAGCTTTCTTT. This translates into CASIAVDTEAFF.